Presented here are 23 T cell receptor beta chains from one specimen sequenced in a study of T cell clusters in autoimmune cytopenias. Multiplex touch-down PCR amplified TRB using TRB-A and TRB-B pools in one tube. TCRdb re-called the multiplex PCR reads and gives one entry per CDR3 protein, without DNA. The repertoire table contains some 2,000 distinct CDR3 sequences. TRB was amplified from around 250 ng of peripheral blood genomic DNA per sample. Separately, the same data were catalogued under a study of T cell repertoires in aging, cancer and after chemotherapy.

Sequenced sample: peripheral blood. All receptors come from a human donor in good health.

This clonotype is called medium-sized based on its frequency. The chain uses TRBV18 and TRBJ1-1; TCRdb returns TRBD1, unconfirmable since there is no DNA. The CDR3 is 15 residues long. Looked up from germline, CDR1 is KGHSH and CDR2 is LQKENI. Here the CDR3 reads CASSPRGGKGTEAFF.

This clonotype counts as medium-sized by frequency. V usage is TRBV5-1 and J usage is TRBJ1-2; TCRdb reports TRBD1, a call that lacks DNA to check it against. This CDR3 is 14 amino acids long. The germline CDR1 and CDR2 sequences are SGHRS and YFSETQ. The CDR3 spells CASSPGQANYGYTF.

The chain is built from TRBV11-2 and TRBJ1-1. Germline V gene sequence: CDR1 SGHAT, CDR2 FQNNGV. The CDR3 runs to 14 residues. The CDR3 loop reads CASSLSGGNTEAFF.

In terms of frequency, this clonotype is medium-sized (0.01 to 0.1%). The J gene is TRBJ2-7, the V gene TRBV5-6; as DNA is missing, the TRBD2 call by TCRdb cannot be tested. The CDR3 contains 14 residues. The V gene's germline CDR1 is SGHDT and CDR2 YYEEEE. Here the CDR3 reads CASIRRAGFYEQYF.

CDR3 sequence: CASSQDKGGAETQYF. This sequence joins TRBV4-2 and TRBJ2-5; there is no DNA to check the TCRdb D call of TRBD1. The CDR3 totals 15 residues. From germline, CDR1 is LGHNA and CDR2 YNFKEQ.

By frequency, this clonotype registers medium-sized. This chain connects TRBV20-1 to TRBJ2-7; TCRdb's D gene call, TRBD2, goes unchecked for lack of DNA. CDR1 and CDR2 from the germline V gene are DFQATT and SNEGSKA (reference sequence). This CDR3 comprises 11 residues. CDR3 sequence reads: CSVASGREQYF.

The CDR3 loop reads CSPRRRNTEAFF. The V call is TRBV20-1, the J call TRBJ1-1. This CDR3 is 12 amino acids long. CDR1 is DFQATT, CDR2 SNEGSKA, per germline (reference sequence).

The V call is TRBV30, the J call TRBJ2-3. The germline V gene encodes CDR1 GTSNPN and CDR2 SVGIG (reference sequence). The CDR3 sequence is 12 residues long. Here the CDR3 reads CASEATGDTQYF.

The chain has TRBV14 and TRBJ2-7; absent DNA, TCRdb's TRBD1 call cannot be checked. There are 14 residues in the CDR3. Germline CDR1 reads SGHDN; CDR2 reads FVKESK. The CDR3 is CASSQVLTGGGQYF.

The V and J genes are TRBV14 and TRBJ1-1; the D gene TCRdb calls, TRBD1, cannot be checked with no DNA. Germline CDR1 and CDR2: SGHDN and FVKESK. The CDR3 spans 13 residues. The CDR3 sequence is CASSFDRGSEAFF.

The chain couples TRBV27 to TRBJ1-2. This CDR3 is built from 13 residues. Germline lookup yields CDR1 MNHEY and CDR2 SMNVEV (reference sequence). CDR3 amino acids: CASSLGIYYGYTF.

This clonotype is called large based on its frequency. This chain uses TRBV19 with TRBJ2-7; TCRdb designates TRBD2, a call that cannot be tested without DNA. This CDR3 region has 13 residues. CDR1 and CDR2 from the germline V gene are LNHDA and SQIVND (reference sequence). The CDR3 loop is CASSPLEGNEQYF.

This clonotype is identified as medium-sized (0.01 to 0.1%) from frequency. The genes are TRBV6-5 and TRBJ2-7; TCRdb's assignment of TRBD1 cannot be checked, as there is no DNA. Germline V CDR1 and CDR2: MNHEY, SVGAGI. The CDR3 length is 15 residues. CDR3: CASSYGGASSYEQYF.

Measured by frequency, this clonotype is medium-sized. V gene TRBV13 combines with J gene TRBJ1-2; lacking DNA, the TRBD1 call made by TCRdb goes unchecked. This CDR3 contains 14 residues. The germline gives CDR1 PRHDT, CDR2 FYEKMQ (reference sequence). CDR3 loop: CASSYGVGAGGYTF.

The V call is TRBV30, the J call TRBJ1-1; TCRdb designates TRBD1, a call that cannot be tested without DNA. The CDR3 covers 15 residues. Germline CDR1 is GTSNPN and CDR2 is SVGIG (reference sequence). The chain's CDR3 is CAWRAKGDRNTEAFF.

The chain joins TRBV11-1 to TRBJ1-4; checking the TCRdb D call of TRBD1 is not possible without DNA. The CDR3 length is 16 residues. CDR1 is SGHAT and CDR2 is FQDESV in the germline V gene (reference sequence). This CDR3 is CASSFTGQSTNEKLFF. The variable domain in full, with the rest retrieved from reference TRBV11-1 and TRBJ1-4, is EAEVAQSPRYKITEKSQAVAFWCDPISGHATLYWYRQILGQGPELLVQFQDESVVDDSQLPKDRFSAERLKGVDSTLKIQPAELGDSAMYLCASSFTGQSTNEKLFFGSGTQLSVL.

The chain carries TRBV28 and TRBJ2-1; TCRdb designates TRBD2, a call that cannot be tested without DNA. The CDR3 extends over 13 amino acids. Germline V gene sequence: CDR1 MDHEN, CDR2 SYDVKM. CDR3 protein: CASWGRAPDEQFF. Together with reference TRBV28 and TRBJ2-1, the CDR3 gives the full variable domain: DVKVTQSSRYLVKRTGEKVFLECVQDMDHENMFWYRQDPGLGLRLIYFSYDVKMKEKGDIPEGYSVSREKKERFSLILESASTNQTSMYLCASWGRAPDEQFFGPGTRLTVL.

In terms of frequency, this clonotype is medium-sized (0.01 to 0.1%). The V gene is TRBV12-3 or TRBV12-4, the J gene TRBJ2-7; TCRdb reports TRBD1, a call that lacks DNA to check it against. The CDR3 sequence is 19 residues long. The CDR3 sequence is CASSLTPRAPFQKTYEQYF.

In terms of frequency, this clonotype is medium-sized. This chain uses TRBV14 with TRBJ2-3. The CDR3 is 13 amino acids. The V gene's germline CDR1 is SGHDN and CDR2 FVKESK. The CDR3 protein is CASSKLGTDTQYF.

This clonotype is identified as large from frequency. The chain recombines TRBV15 with TRBJ2-1; the D gene TCRdb calls, TRBD1, cannot be checked with no DNA. Germline V lookup: CDR1 LNHNV, CDR2 YYDKDF (reference sequence). CDR3 length: 13 residues. This chain's CDR3 is CATSVNRGNEQFF.

This clonotype counts as medium-sized by frequency. This chain uses TRBV7-2 with TRBJ2-7; the D gene TCRdb calls, TRBD1, cannot be checked with no DNA. This CDR3 has 13 residues. Germline assignment: CDR1 SGHTA and CDR2 FQGNSA. CDR3 region: CASQGGRDYEQYF.

The V gene is TRBV6-2 or TRBV6-3, the J gene TRBJ2-2; TCRdb calls TRBD2, which cannot be checked without DNA. This CDR3 is 22 amino acids long. From germline, CDR1 is MNHEY and CDR2 SVGEGT. This CDR3 is CASSYSATMTSGGARGTGELFF.

Considering frequency, this clonotype is medium-sized (0.01 to 0.1%). J is TRBJ1-2 and V is TRBV28; with no DNA, the TCRdb D assignment of TRBD1 cannot be verified. The CDR3 has 14 amino acids. Germline loops: CDR1 MDHEN, CDR2 SYDVKM. CDR3: CASTPLGDNYGYTF.